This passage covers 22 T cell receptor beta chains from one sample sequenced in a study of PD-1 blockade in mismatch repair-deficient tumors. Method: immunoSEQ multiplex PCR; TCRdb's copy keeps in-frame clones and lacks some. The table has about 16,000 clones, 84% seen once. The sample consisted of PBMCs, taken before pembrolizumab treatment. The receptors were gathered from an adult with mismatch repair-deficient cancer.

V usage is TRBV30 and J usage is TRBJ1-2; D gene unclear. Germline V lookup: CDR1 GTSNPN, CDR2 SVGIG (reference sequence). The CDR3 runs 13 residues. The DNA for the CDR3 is TGTGCTGCCAGGACGCCTCGGGCCTATGGCTACACCTTC. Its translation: CAARTPRAYGYTF.

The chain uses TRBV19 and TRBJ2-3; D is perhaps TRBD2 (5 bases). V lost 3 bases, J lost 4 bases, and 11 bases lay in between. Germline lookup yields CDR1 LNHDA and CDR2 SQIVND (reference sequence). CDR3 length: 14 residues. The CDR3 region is CASSIGSPPDTQYF. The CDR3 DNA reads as TGTGCCAGTAGTATTGGGAGTCCGCCAGATACGCAGTATTTT.

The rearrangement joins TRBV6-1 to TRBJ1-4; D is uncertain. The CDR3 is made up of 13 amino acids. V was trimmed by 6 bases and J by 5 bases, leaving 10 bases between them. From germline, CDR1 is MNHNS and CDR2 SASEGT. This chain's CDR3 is CASSPGRNEKLFF. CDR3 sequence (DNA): TGTGCCAGCAGCCCAGGACGGAATGAAAAACTGTTTTTT.

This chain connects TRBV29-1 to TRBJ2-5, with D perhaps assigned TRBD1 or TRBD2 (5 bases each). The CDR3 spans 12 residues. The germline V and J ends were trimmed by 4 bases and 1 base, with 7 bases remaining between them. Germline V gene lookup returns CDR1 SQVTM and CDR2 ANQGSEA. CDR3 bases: TGCAGCGTTGTTGGGGGCCAAGAGACCCAGTACTTC. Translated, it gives CSVVGGQETQYF. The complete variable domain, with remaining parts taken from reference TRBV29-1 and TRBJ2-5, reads SAVISQKPSRDICQRGTSLTIQCQVDSQVTMMFWYRQQPGQSLTLIATANQGSEATYESGFVIDKFPISRPNLTFSTLTVSNMSPEDSSIYLCSVVGGQETQYFGPGTRLLVL.

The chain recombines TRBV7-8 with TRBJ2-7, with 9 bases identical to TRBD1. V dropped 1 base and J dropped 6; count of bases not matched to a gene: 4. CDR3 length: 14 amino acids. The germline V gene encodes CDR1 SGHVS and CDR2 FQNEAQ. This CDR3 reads CASSLGGQGSEQYF. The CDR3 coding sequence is TGTGCCAGCAGCTTAGGGGGACAGGGTTCCGAGCAGTACTTC.

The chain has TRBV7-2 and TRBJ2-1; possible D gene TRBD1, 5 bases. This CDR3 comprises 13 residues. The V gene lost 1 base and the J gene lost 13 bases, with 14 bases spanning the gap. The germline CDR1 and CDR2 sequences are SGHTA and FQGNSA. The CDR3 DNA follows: TGTGCCAGCAGCTTAGTCTTGGGGCGAGCCCAGTTCTTC. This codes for CASSLVLGRAQFF.

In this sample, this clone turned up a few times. CDR3 in DNA: TGTGCCAGCAGTGTGAGGGAGCAGTACTTC. Translation gives CASSVREQYF. V is TRBV2 and J is TRBJ2-7, with D unresolved. The CDR3 spans 10 residues. The V gene's germline CDR1 is SNHLY and CDR2 FYNNEI. Trimming removed 4 bases from V and 7 bases from J, with 5 bases in between.

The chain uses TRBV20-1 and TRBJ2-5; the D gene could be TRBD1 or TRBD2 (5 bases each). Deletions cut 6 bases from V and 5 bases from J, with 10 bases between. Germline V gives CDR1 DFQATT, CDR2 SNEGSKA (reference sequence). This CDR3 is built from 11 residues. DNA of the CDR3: TGCAGTGCCTCATGGGGGGAGACCCAGTACTTC. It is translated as CSASWGETQYF.

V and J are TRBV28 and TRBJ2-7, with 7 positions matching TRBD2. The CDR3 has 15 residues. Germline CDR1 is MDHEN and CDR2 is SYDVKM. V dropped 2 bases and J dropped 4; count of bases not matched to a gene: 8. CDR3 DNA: TGTGCCAGCAGTTTAGGGCTAGCGGAGGGGTACGAGCAGTACTTC. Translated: CASSLGLAEGYEQYF. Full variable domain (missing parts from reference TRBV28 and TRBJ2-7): DVKVTQSSRYLVKRTGEKVFLECVQDMDHENMFWYRQDPGLGLRLIYFSYDVKMKEKGDIPEGYSVSREKKERFSLILESASTNQTSMYLCASSLGLAEGYEQYFGPGTRLTVT.

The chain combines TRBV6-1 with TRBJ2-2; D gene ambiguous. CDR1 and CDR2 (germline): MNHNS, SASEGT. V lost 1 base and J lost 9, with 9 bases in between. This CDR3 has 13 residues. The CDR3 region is CASSEVSGRELFF. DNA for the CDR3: TGTGCCAGCAGTGAAGTATCCGGGCGGGAGCTGTTTTTT.

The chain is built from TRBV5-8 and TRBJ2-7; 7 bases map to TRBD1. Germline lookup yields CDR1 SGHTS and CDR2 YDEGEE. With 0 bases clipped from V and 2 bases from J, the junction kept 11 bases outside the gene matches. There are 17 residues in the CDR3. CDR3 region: CASSLAWGQRETYEQYF. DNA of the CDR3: TGTGCCAGCAGCTTGGCCTGGGGACAGAGGGAGACCTACGAGCAGTACTTC.

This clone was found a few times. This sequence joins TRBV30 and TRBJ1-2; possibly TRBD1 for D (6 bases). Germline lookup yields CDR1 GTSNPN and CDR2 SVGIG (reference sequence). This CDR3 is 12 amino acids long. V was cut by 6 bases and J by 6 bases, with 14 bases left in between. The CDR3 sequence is CACGQNSNGYTF. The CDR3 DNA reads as TGTGCCTGCGGACAGAACTCTAATGGCTACACCTTC.

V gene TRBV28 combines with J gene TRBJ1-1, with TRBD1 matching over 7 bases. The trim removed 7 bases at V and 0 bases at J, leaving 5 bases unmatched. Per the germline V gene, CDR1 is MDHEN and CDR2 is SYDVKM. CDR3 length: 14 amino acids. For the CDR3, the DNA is TGTGCCAGCACCATGACAGGGATGAACACTGAAGCTTTCTTT. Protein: CASTMTGMNTEAFF. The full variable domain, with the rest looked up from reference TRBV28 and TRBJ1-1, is DVKVTQSSRYLVKRTGEKVFLECVQDMDHENMFWYRQDPGLGLRLIYFSYDVKMKEKGDIPEGYSVSREKKERFSLILESASTNQTSMYLCASTMTGMNTEAFFGQGTRLTVV.

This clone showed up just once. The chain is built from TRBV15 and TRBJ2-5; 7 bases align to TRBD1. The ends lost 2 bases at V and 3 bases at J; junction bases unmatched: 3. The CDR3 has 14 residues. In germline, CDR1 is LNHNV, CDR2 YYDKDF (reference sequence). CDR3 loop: CATSRSGTEETQYF. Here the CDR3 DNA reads TGTGCCACCAGCAGATCCGGGACAGAAGAGACCCAGTACTTC.

In nucleotides, the CDR3 is TGCGCCAGCAGCCAAGATCTTCCCGCTAGCGGGACTTACAATGAGCAGTTCTTC. This gives the protein CASSQDLPASGTYNEQFF. The V call is TRBV4-3, the J call TRBJ2-1; TRBD2 agrees at 9 bases. V was clipped by 0 bases and J by 4 bases; unmatched bases: 10. There are 18 residues in the CDR3. Germline CDR1 LGHNA, CDR2 YSLEER.

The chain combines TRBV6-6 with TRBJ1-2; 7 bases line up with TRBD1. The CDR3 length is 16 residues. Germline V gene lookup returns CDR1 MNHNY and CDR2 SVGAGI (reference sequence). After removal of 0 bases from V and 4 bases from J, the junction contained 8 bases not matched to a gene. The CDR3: CASSYSSTGEIYGYTF. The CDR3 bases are TGTGCCAGCAGTTACTCGAGCACAGGGGAGATCTATGGCTACACCTTC.

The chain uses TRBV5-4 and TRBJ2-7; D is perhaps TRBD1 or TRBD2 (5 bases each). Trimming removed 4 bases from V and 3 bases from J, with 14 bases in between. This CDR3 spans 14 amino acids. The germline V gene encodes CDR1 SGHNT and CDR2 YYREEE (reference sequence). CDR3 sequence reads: CASSPRDGGYEQYF. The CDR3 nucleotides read TGTGCCAGCAGCCCCCGGGACGGAGGCTACGAGCAGTACTTC.

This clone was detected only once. The CDR3 reads CASTGTGRHTGELFF. CDR3 sequence (DNA): TGTGCCAGCACTGGGACAGGGAGGCACACCGGGGAGCTGTTTTTT. The chain combines TRBV28 with TRBJ2-2; 9 bases line up with TRBD1. V gave up 7 bases and J gave up 3 bases; unmatched junction bases: 6. Per the germline V gene, CDR1 is MDHEN and CDR2 is SYDVKM. This CDR3 spans 15 amino acids.

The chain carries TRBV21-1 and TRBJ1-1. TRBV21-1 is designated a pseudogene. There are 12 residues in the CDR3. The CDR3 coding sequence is TGTGCCAGCAGCAAAGGGGACACTGAAGCTTTCTTT. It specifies CASSKGDTEAFF.

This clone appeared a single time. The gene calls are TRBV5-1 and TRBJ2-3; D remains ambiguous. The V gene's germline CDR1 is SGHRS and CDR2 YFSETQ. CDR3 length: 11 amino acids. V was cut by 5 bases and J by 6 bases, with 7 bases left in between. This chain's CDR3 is CASRVRDTQYF. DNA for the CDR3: TGCGCCAGCAGGGTGCGGGATACGCAGTATTTT.

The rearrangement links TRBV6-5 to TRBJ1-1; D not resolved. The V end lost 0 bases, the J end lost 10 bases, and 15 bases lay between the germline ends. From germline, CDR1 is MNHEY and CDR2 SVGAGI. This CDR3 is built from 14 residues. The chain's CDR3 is CASSYSPFAGRAFF. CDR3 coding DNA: TGTGCCAGCAGTTACTCCCCCTTCGCGGGGAGAGCTTTCTTT.

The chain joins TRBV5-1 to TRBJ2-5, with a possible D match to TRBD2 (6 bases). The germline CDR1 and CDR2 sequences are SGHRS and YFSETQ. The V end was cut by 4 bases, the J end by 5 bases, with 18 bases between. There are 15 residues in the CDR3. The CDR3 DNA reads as TGCGCCAGCAGCCCCCCCGATAACGCGGGGGAGACCCAGTACTTC. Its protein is CASSPPDNAGETQYF.